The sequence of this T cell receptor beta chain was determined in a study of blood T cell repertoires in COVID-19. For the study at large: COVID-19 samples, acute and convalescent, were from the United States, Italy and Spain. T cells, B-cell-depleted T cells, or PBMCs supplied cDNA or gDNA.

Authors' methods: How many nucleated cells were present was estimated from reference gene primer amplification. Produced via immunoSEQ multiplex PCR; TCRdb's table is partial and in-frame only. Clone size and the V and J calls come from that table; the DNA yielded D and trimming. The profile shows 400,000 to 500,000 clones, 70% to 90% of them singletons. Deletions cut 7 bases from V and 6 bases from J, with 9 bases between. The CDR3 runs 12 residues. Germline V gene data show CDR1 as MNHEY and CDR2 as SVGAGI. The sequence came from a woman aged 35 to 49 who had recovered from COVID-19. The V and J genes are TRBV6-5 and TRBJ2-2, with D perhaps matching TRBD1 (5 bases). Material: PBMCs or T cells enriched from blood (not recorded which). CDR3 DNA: TGTGCCAGCAAAGGGGCCCCCGGGGAGCTGTTTTTT. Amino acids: CASKGAPGELFF.